These 23 T cell receptor beta chains came from one sample sequenced in a study of cytomegalovirus exposure and HLA in healthy donors (TCRdb year 2017). The library was prepared using the immunoSEQ multiplex PCR assay. In TCRdb, the immuneACCESS table is reduced to in-frame sequences with V and J assigned. These tables do not hold every clone; where another copy was compared, an unresolved V gene accounts for under half, and the others remain unexplained. Within this sample are roughly 100,000 clones, with about 88% of them counted one time only. About 4% of the sample is held by the ten biggest clonotypes. Input material: PBMCs. These receptors came from a young woman in good health and CMV-seropositive.

This chain connects TRBV27 to TRBJ2-7, with 10 bases that match TRBD2. J was trimmed by 6 bases and V by 6 bases; bases with no gene match: 8. The CDR3 is 14 amino acids. Germline CDR1 reads MNHEY; CDR2 reads SMNVEV (reference sequence). The CDR3 bases are TGTGCCAGCAGAGGGGTAGCGGGGGGCGGCGAGCAGTACTTC. Its protein product is CASRGVAGGGEQYF.

The J gene is TRBJ2-5, the V gene TRBV29-1; 8 nucleotides match TRBD1. With 3 bases clipped from V and 5 bases from J, the junction kept 11 bases outside the gene matches. The germline V gene encodes CDR1 SQVTM and CDR2 ANQGSEA. CDR3 length: 15 amino acids. The CDR3 sequence is CSVDHFDRGGETQYF. The CDR3 nucleotides read TGCAGCGTTGATCATTTCGACAGGGGTGGGGAGACCCAGTACTTC.

The chain couples TRBV2 to TRBJ2-1; 10 bases are shared with TRBD1. Germline V gene data show CDR1 as SNHLY and CDR2 as FYNNEI. V dropped 10 bases and J dropped 4; count of bases not matched to a gene: 19. This CDR3 is built from 18 residues. The CDR3 region has the DNA TGTGCCACCAGCAGGGGACAGGGGTTCCAATTCTCTTACAATGAGCAGTTCTTC. It translates to CATSRGQGFQFSYNEQFF.

This chain joins TRBV5-6 and TRBJ2-1; D uncertain. This CDR3 is 14 amino acids long. Germline-derived CDR1 and CDR2 are SGHDT and YYEEEE. Trimming removed 2 bases at V and 3 bases at J, with 9 bases between. The CDR3 DNA sequence: TGTGCCAGCAGCTTCATCCAGGACTACAATGAGCAGTTCTTC. This sequence encodes CASSFIQDYNEQFF.

The chain employs TRBV14 and TRBJ1-4, with no clear D. Deletions cut 3 bases from V and 0 bases from J, with 14 bases between. Germline CDR1 reads SGHDN; CDR2 reads FVKESK. This CDR3 is 17 amino acids long. The chain's CDR3 is CASSQKYPSATNEKLFF. In DNA form, the CDR3 reads TGTGCCAGCAGCCAGAAGTACCCGAGTGCAACTAATGAAAAACTGTTTTTT.

This clone was seen only once. The V gene is TRBV5-1, the J gene TRBJ1-3; D not resolved. The ends were cut back, 7 bases at V and 1 base at J, with 9 bases in the middle. The CDR3 covers 13 residues. Germline CDR1 reads SGHRS; CDR2 reads YFSETQ. CDR3 sequence: CASGELSGNTIYF. Written as DNA, the CDR3 is TGCGCCAGCGGAGAGCTATCTGGAAACACCATATATTTT.

This clone was recorded only once. The CDR3 here is CASSFTGNYGYTF. The DNA of the CDR3 is TGTGCCAGCAGCTTCACAGGGAACTATGGCTACACCTTC. The V and J genes are TRBV5-4 and TRBJ1-2, with D maybe TRBD1 (6 bases). V was shortened by 2 bases and J by 2 bases, with 7 bases between the two germline ends. CDR3 size: 13 residues. The germline gives CDR1 SGHNT, CDR2 YYREEE (reference sequence).

V and J are TRBV7-9 and TRBJ2-5; tentatively, D is TRBD2 (6 bases). This CDR3 has 16 amino acids. V was clipped by 5 bases and J by 1 base, with 17 bases between them. Germline V lookup: CDR1 SEHNR, CDR2 FQNEAQ (reference sequence). The CDR3 coding sequence is TGTGCCAGCAGCCCCCCTCGACTAGGAGGCCAAGAGACCCAGTACTTC. Translated, it gives CASSPPRLGGQETQYF.

The V call is TRBV7-6, the J call TRBJ2-5; D is uncertain. Between the trimmed V and J ends, which lost 5 bases and 5 bases, there was a span of 9 bases. This CDR3 is 12 amino acids long. Germline V gene lookup returns CDR1 SGHVS and CDR2 FNYEAQ. The CDR3 reads CASSARAETQYF. The CDR3 region has the DNA TGTGCCAGCAGCGCTCGTGCGGAGACCCAGTACTTC.

The rearrangement joins TRBV6-5 to TRBJ2-2; tentative D call: TRBD1 (5 bases). The length of the CDR3 is 14 residues. Germline V gene lookup returns CDR1 MNHEY and CDR2 SVGAGI. Trimming took off 2 bases at V and 8 bases at J, with 12 bases between the two ends. The CDR3 sequence is CASSYPGQGGELFF. CDR3 nucleotide sequence: TGTGCCAGCAGTTACCCTGGACAAGGAGGGGAGCTGTTTTTT.

This clone was counted a single time. The chain uses TRBV4-1 and TRBJ1-1; 7 bases map to TRBD1. This CDR3 has 14 amino acids. CDR1 is MGHRA and CDR2 is YSYEKL in the germline V gene. The V and J ends lost 4 bases and 1 base, in that order; junction bases with no gene match: 3. The CDR3 loop is CASSPRTGNTEAFF. The CDR3, as DNA: TGCGCCAGCAGCCCCCGGACAGGGAACACTGAAGCTTTCTTT.

The V and J genes are TRBV19 and TRBJ2-7; TRBD2 aligns across 10 bases. V was clipped by 3 bases and J by 3 bases; unmatched bases: 11. CDR1 is LNHDA, CDR2 SQIVND, per germline (reference sequence). The CDR3 length is 17 residues. CDR3 loop: CASSMLLAGEMDYEQYF. The CDR3 DNA sequence: TGTGCCAGTAGTATGCTTCTAGCGGGAGAGATGGACTACGAGCAGTACTTC.

The rearrangement uses TRBV6-1 and TRBJ2-2, with a possible D match to TRBD2 (6 bases). CDR1 MNHNS and CDR2 SASEGT come from the germline V gene. V shed 1 base and J shed 1 base, with 16 bases lying between them. This CDR3 spans 18 amino acids. The CDR3 reads CASSEVIMGGVNTGELFF. CDR3 in DNA: TGTGCCAGCAGTGAAGTCATTATGGGGGGAGTGAACACCGGGGAGCTGTTTTTT.

V and J are TRBV5-1 and TRBJ1-6; maybe TRBD1 (6 bases). In germline, CDR1 is SGHRS, CDR2 YFSETQ. The V end was cut by 0 bases, the J end by 9 bases, with 13 bases between. The CDR3 loop spans 15 amino acids. The CDR3 region is CASSLGQVLGSPLHF. The CDR3, as DNA: TGCGCCAGCAGCTTGGGACAGGTCTTGGGTTCACCCCTCCACTTT.

The chain couples TRBV7-8 to TRBJ1-6; TRBD1 is a possible D gene (5 bases). Trimming left V 0 bases short and J 6 bases short, with 15 bases between. CDR3 size: 17 residues. The V gene's germline CDR1 is SGHVS and CDR2 FQNEAQ. The CDR3 protein is CASSLALKRGINSPLHF. In DNA form, the CDR3 reads TGTGCCAGCAGCTTAGCGCTAAAACGGGGGATTAATTCACCCCTCCACTTT.

The chain's CDR3 is CASSYAPSSAGELFF. CDR3 DNA sequence: TGTGCCAGCAGTTACGCGCCTAGCTCGGCCGGGGAGCTGTTTTTT. This chain connects TRBV6-6 to TRBJ2-2, with a weak D call TRBD2 (5 bases). Trimming shortened V by 2 bases and J by 6 bases, and 13 bases separated the two germline ends. The CDR3 contains 15 residues. CDR1 MNHNY and CDR2 SVGAGI come from the germline V gene (reference sequence).

This rearrangement joins TRBV19 to TRBJ2-3; 9 nucleotides match TRBD1. V was pared by 7 bases and J by 0 bases, with 5 bases of the junction left unmatched. CDR1 and CDR2 (germline): LNHDA, SQIVND (reference sequence). The CDR3 has 15 residues. As DNA, the CDR3 is TGTGCCAGTACCGCCGGGACAGGGAGCACAGATACGCAGTATTTT. This sequence encodes CASTAGTGSTDTQYF.

The chain couples TRBV5-6 to TRBJ2-1, with D possibly matching TRBD1 (5 bases). This CDR3 has 12 residues. Trimming left V 2 bases short and J 5 bases short, with 5 bases between. Germline loops: CDR1 SGHDT, CDR2 YYEEEE. In DNA form, the CDR3 reads TGTGCCAGCAGCTTAGGGGACAATGAGCAGTTCTTC. Its translation is CASSLGDNEQFF.

The chain is built from TRBV19 and TRBJ2-5; TRBD2 might be the D (5 bases). Germline CDR1 LNHDA, CDR2 SQIVND (reference sequence). V lost 9 bases and J lost 3, with 14 bases in between. The CDR3 spans 13 residues. CDR3 sequence (DNA): TGTGCCAGCCGGCAGAGGGCAAAAGAGACCCAGTACTTC. It yields the protein CASRQRAKETQYF.

The chain has TRBV27 and TRBJ1-6, with D possibly being TRBD1 (5 bases). Trimming took off 6 bases at V and 5 bases at J, with 11 bases between the two ends. CDR3 length: 14 amino acids. Germline V gives CDR1 MNHEY, CDR2 SMNVEV (reference sequence). In DNA form, the CDR3 reads TGTGCCAGCAGGGTTACAGGAAATAATTCACCCCTCCACTTT. The encoded protein is CASRVTGNNSPLHF.

Only one count was recorded for this clone. This sequence joins TRBV28 and TRBJ2-1; the match to TRBD2 covers 9 bases. CDR3 length: 20 residues. Unmatched junction bases numbered 18, after V lost 3 bases and J lost 3 bases. Per germline, CDR1 MDHEN and CDR2 SYDVKM. The CDR3 is CASSFPAPRLAAPLYNEQFF. The CDR3 bases are TGTGCCAGCAGTTTCCCGGCTCCCCGACTAGCGGCCCCCCTCTACAATGAGCAGTTCTTC.

The rearrangement uses TRBV2 and TRBJ2-5; TRBD2 matches 7 bases. V dropped 6 bases and J dropped 1; count of bases not matched to a gene: 2. The CDR3 loop spans 13 amino acids. Per germline, CDR1 SNHLY and CDR2 FYNNEI. The CDR3 bases are TGTGCCAGCAGACGGGAGGTCCAAGAGACCCAGTACTTC. Its translation: CASRREVQETQYF.

The gene calls are TRBV5-1 and TRBJ2-1; possible D gene TRBD1, 6 bases. From germline, CDR1 is SGHRS and CDR2 YFSETQ. V lost 0 bases to trimming and J lost 4 bases, with 14 bases between them. This CDR3 is 16 amino acids long. CDR3 residues: CASSLEMAGTYNEQFF. The CDR3 nucleotides are TGCGCCAGCAGCTTGGAAATGGCAGGGACATACAATGAGCAGTTCTTC.